Following are 10 T cell receptor beta chains from one sample sequenced in a study of shared clonotypes between healthy human individuals (dated by TCRdb to the early 2020s). The library came from the immunoSEQ multiplex PCR assay. Entries here come from immuneACCESS through TCRdb and include only in-frame sequences with V and J called. Some clones fail to appear in such tables; in the studies checked, an unresolved V gene covers under half of the shortfall, and the cause of the remainder is unknown. The sample table shows about 690,000 clones, and less than 95% are seen once. The ten largest make up 30% to 40% of the sample. Specimen: memory CD8+ T cells from PBMCs. What this sample's cell subset or site label stands for: CD45RO+ cells pooled with CCR7-negative TemRA cells. The receptors stem from a man aged 18-30 years in good health. Some clones in this sample may be carry-over from other donors' samples.

The gene calls are TRBV29-1 and TRBJ1-2; weak D call: TRBD1 (5 bases). V lost 3 bases and J lost 7, with 21 bases in between. Germline assignment: CDR1 SQVTM and CDR2 ANQGSEA. The CDR3 loop spans 15 amino acids. CDR3 residues: CSVDMKGTRYTGYTF. For the CDR3, the DNA is TGCAGCGTTGACATGAAGGGGACCCGTTACACTGGCTACACCTTC.

The chain uses TRBV27 and TRBJ2-3, with 11 bases aligning to TRBD2. Trimming took 5 bases from V and 4 from J; bases not matched to a gene: 11. The CDR3 runs 17 residues. CDR1 and CDR2 (germline): MNHEY, SMNVEV (reference sequence). CDR3 nucleotides: TGTGCCAGCAGTACTCTCACGACTAGCGGGAATGCAGATACGCAGTATTTT. Protein product: CASSTLTTSGNADTQYF.

This clone was seen more than once but under ten times. This chain joins TRBV19 and TRBJ1-1; D unresolved. The CDR3 consists of 11 residues. V was clipped by 10 bases and J by 6 bases, with 12 bases between them. CDR1 and CDR2 (germline): LNHDA, SQIVND (reference sequence). In DNA, the CDR3 is TGTGCCATCCGAGGAGGGCCTGAAGCTTTCTTT. This gives the protein CAIRGGPEAFF.

CDR3 loop: CASSFPWGRGLHEQFF. CDR3 bases: TGTGCCAGCAGCTTCCCATGGGGGAGAGGACTCCATGAGCAGTTCTTC. V is TRBV7-9 and J is TRBJ2-1; D is perhaps TRBD1 or TRBD2 (5 bases each). The ends were cut back, 3 bases at V and 8 bases at J, with 20 bases in the middle. This CDR3 region has 16 residues. The germline gives CDR1 SEHNR, CDR2 FQNEAQ (reference sequence).

The chain joins TRBV28 to TRBJ1-1; 7 positions agree with TRBD1. CDR3 length: 16 amino acids. CDR1 MDHEN and CDR2 SYDVKM come from the germline V gene. The ends lost 1 base at V and 1 base at J; junction bases unmatched: 6. CDR3 loop: CASSLFGRGENTEAFF. The CDR3 DNA reads as TGTGCCAGCAGTTTATTCGGCAGGGGGGAGAACACTGAAGCTTTCTTT.

The chain has TRBV6-5 and TRBJ2-7, with D possibly matching TRBD1 (6 bases). The CDR3 length is 13 residues. V was shortened by 0 bases and J by 3 bases, with 6 bases between the two germline ends. Germline V lookup: CDR1 MNHEY, CDR2 SVGAGI. CDR3 loop: CASSYSQGYEQYF. CDR3 sequence (DNA): TGTGCCAGCAGTTACTCACAGGGCTACGAGCAGTACTTC.

The chain uses TRBV25-1 and TRBJ1-2; 10 bases are shared with TRBD1. Germline CDR1 MGHDK, CDR2 SYGVNS. This CDR3 contains 13 residues. V lost 6 bases and J lost 5; bases outside the gene matches: 3. For the CDR3, the DNA is TGTGCCAGCAGCCGGGACAGGGGATATGGCTACACCTTC. It encodes CASSRDRGYGYTF.

The V gene is TRBV11-1, the J gene TRBJ1-1, with a tentative D call TRBD1 (5 bases). This CDR3 is built from 14 residues. V was clipped by 5 bases and J by 5 bases, with 15 bases between them. Germline lookup yields CDR1 SGHAT and CDR2 FQDESV (reference sequence). This chain's CDR3 is CASSPHAGRTEAFF. The CDR3 DNA is TGTGCCAGCAGCCCCCATGCAGGGAGGACTGAAGCTTTCTTT.

This sequence joins TRBV5-6 and TRBJ1-2; D is unclear. V was cut by 2 bases and J by 3 bases, with 14 bases left in between. Germline V CDR1 and CDR2: SGHDT, YYEEEE. The CDR3 totals 15 residues. CDR3 protein: CASSFPGQLDYGYTF. Written as DNA, the CDR3 is TGTGCCAGCAGCTTCCCGGGCCAGTTGGACTATGGCTACACCTTC.

The V gene is TRBV19, the J gene TRBJ1-1, with a weak D call TRBD1 (5 bases). In germline, CDR1 is LNHDA, CDR2 SQIVND (reference sequence). The V gene lost 2 bases and the J gene lost 1 base, with 11 bases spanning the gap. This CDR3 has 15 residues. Here the CDR3 DNA reads TGTGCCAGTAGTATATTCGGGACGGGGAACACTGAAGCTTTCTTT. Protein product: CASSIFGTGNTEAFF.